This record looks at one TCR beta chain sequence and its context. This clone was observed a few times. No antigen is known for it. No base quality information exists; no much larger clone differs at one position. Roughly 1.9 micrograms of genomic DNA were extracted from cryopreserved PBMCs for TCR beta library preparation. Longitudinal blood samples from CLL patients on ibrutinib monotherapy were analyzed using high-throughput TCR beta sequencing. Patients were enrolled in a phase 2 open-label single-center ibrutinib monotherapy trial. On a MiSeq, deep resolution sequencing aimed for a depth between 1 in 1 million and 1 in 200,000 T cells, with each clonotype covered about 9.9x on average. The immunoSEQ hsTCRB Kit was used to generate the TCR beta libraries. Per the authors' processing: ImmunoSEQ Data Assistant and ImmunoSEQ Analyzer were used for data analysis, and V, D and J genes were assigned according to IMGT definitions. Clonality was computed as one minus normalized Shannon entropy of productive rearrangement frequencies, ranging from 0 to 1. Only overrepresented clonotypes making up at least 0.05% of each patient's repertoire were included in the public clonotype analysis. Fewer than 15 repertoires from age-matched healthy donors, obtained from immuneACCESS, served as clonality controls. Drawn from immuneACCESS, this table holds only the in-frame rearrangements with V and J called that TCRdb kept. Clones are partly lost; checked studies trace under half to an unresolved V gene and leave the rest unexplained. The DNA gave D and trimming, while V, J and clone size come from that table. Present in this sample are approximately 350,000 clones, roughly 70% of which were seen just once. About 6.7% of the sample rests with the top ten.

From V the trimming removes 4 bases and from J it removes 3 bases, while the gene matches leave 4 bases of the junction unaccounted for. Its CDR3 holds 16 amino acids, cysteine through phenylalanine. The only DNA kept is the CDR3, 48 bases in frame from the first base. The germline V gene gives CDR1 as SGDLS and CDR2 as YYNGEE. This sample is part of a study of cytotoxic CD8 clonotypes in ibrutinib-treated CLL (dated by TCRdb to the early 2020s). For the study in its entirety: The cohort was composed of about 10 relapsed/refractory and approximately 16 treatment-naive patients; IGHV unmutated status was identified in some 17 patients. Responses were partial in approximately 24 patients and complete in 2; after median approximately 67 months follow-up, around 15 stayed in remission and about twelve progressed. An average of around 250,000 productive templates and around 100,000 productive rearrangements was obtained per sample. Cryopreserved peripheral blood mononuclear cells were obtained prior to treatment, at the time of response, and at either disease progression or sustained remission. Response samples were obtained after a median of approximately 12 months of treatment, with a range of roughly 6 to 40 months. Of the approximately 90 people in the trial, about 25 had longitudinal samples available. Every sample from remission and from progressive disease was obtained while the patients were still on ibrutinib.

Points the paper makes about the study in general: Public clonotypes were rare and either shrank or stayed stable during treatment, and the rise in clonality at ibrutinib response reflected expansion of private clonotypes. Baseline clonality was found to be higher than that of age-matched healthy donors and was strongly correlated with circulating CD8+ T-cell counts. An increase in clonality was observed at ibrutinib response, with clonality remaining stable during sustained remission and falling back toward baseline at progression. Sustained-remission and progressing patients did not have matched sampling times, and lymph node repertoires were not examined.

The sequencing used PBMCs, collected after 36 months of ibrutinib treatment. The TCR sequence derives from a human donor with chronic lymphocytic leukemia. This sequence uses TRBV9 and TRBJ1-6; 10 bases in between match TRBD1. The CDR3 reads CASSPRTGGYNSPLHF. The DNA sequence is TGTGCCAGCAGCCCCCGGACAGGGGGCTATAATTCACCCCTCCACTTT.